This T cell receptor (beta chain) appears in the sequencing data of a study of cytomegalovirus exposure and HLA in healthy donors. PCR employed 60 Vbeta and 13 Jbeta primers. TCRdb's table, derived via immunoSEQ multiplex PCR, lists solely in-frame clones and lacks some. Its listing shows 100,000 to 150,000 clones. In nominal health when sampled, donors likely had unrecorded immune exposures nonetheless. Trimming left V 4 bases short and J 7 bases short, with 21 bases between. Germline-derived CDR1 and CDR2 are SGHRS and YFSETQ. This CDR3 comprises 15 residues. Worth noting for this clone: The target antigen is unknown.

Overall study findings and caveats: For most TCR sequences rarity was the rule, although some public TCRs occurred in many donors. Only CMV serostatus was available as immune exposure information.

The material sequenced was PBMCs. This TCR came from a man younger than 35 in good health and CMV-seronegative. The chain is built from TRBV5-1 and TRBJ2-7; D is perhaps TRBD2 (6 bases). CDR3 sequence: CASSPVGGAPNEQYF. CDR3 in DNA: TGCGCCAGCAGCCCAGTGGGGGGAGCTCCTAATGAGCAGTACTTC.